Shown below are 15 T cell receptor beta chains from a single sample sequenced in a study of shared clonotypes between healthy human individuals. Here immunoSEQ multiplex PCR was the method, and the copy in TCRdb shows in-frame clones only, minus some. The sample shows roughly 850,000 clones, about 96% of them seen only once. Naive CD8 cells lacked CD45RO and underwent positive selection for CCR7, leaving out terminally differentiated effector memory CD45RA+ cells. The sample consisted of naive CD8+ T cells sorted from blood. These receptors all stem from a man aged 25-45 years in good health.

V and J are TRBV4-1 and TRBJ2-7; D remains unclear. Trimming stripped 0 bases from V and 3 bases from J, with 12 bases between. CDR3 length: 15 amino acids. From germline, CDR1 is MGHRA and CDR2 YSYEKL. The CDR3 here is CASSQDFQSYYEQYF. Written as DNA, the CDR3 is TGCGCCAGCAGCCAAGATTTCCAAAGCTACTACGAGCAGTACTTC.

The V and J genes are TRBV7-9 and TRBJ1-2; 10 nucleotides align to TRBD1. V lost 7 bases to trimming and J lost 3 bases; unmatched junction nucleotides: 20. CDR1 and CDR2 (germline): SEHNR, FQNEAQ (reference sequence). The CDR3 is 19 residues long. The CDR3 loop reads CASTIPSAGTGVGDYGYTF. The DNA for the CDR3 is TGTGCCAGCACCATTCCCTCTGCCGGGACAGGGGTCGGCGACTATGGCTACACCTTC. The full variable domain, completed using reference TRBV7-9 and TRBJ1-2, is DTGVSQNPRHKITKRGQNVTFRCDPISEHNRLYWYRQTLGQGPEFLTYFQNEAQLEKSRLLSDRFSAERPKGSFSTLEIQRTEQGDSAMYLCASTIPSAGTGVGDYGYTFGSGTRLTVV.

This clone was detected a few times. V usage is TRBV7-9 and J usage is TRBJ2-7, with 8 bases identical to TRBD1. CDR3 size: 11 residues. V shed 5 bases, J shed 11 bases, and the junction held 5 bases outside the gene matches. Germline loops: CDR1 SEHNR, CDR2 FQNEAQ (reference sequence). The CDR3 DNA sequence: TGTGCCAGCAGCATGACAGGGGAAAAGTACTTC. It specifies CASSMTGEKYF.

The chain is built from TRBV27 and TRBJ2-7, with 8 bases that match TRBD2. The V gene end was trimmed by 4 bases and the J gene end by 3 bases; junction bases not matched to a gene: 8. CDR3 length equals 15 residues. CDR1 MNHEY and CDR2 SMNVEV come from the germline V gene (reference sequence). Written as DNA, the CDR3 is TGTGCCAGCAGTTCGTCGGGAGGGAGGAACTACGAGCAGTACTTC. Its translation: CASSSSGGRNYEQYF.

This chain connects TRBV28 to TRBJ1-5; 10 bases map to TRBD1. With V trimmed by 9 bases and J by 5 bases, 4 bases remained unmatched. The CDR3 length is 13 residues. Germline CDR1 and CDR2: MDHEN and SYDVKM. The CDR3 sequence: CASDRGLDQPQHF. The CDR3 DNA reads TGTGCCAGTGACAGGGGGCTTGATCAGCCCCAGCATTTT. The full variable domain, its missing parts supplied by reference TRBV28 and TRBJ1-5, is DVKVTQSSRYLVKRTGEKVFLECVQDMDHENMFWYRQDPGLGLRLIYFSYDVKMKEKGDIPEGYSVSREKKERFSLILESASTNQTSMYLCASDRGLDQPQHFGDGTRLSIL.

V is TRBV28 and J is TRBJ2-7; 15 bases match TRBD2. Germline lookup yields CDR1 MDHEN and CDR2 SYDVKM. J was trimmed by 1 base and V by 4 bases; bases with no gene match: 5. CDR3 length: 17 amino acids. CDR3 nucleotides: TGTGCCAGCAGTTCACGGACTAGCGGGAGGGAGTCCTACGAGCAGTACTTC. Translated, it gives CASSSRTSGRESYEQYF. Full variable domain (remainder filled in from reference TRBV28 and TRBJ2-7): DVKVTQSSRYLVKRTGEKVFLECVQDMDHENMFWYRQDPGLGLRLIYFSYDVKMKEKGDIPEGYSVSREKKERFSLILESASTNQTSMYLCASSSRTSGRESYEQYFGPGTRLTVT.

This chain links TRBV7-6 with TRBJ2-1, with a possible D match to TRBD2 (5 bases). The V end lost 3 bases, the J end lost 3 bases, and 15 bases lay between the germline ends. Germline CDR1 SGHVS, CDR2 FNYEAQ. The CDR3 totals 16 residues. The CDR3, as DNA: TGTGCCAGCAGCTTCCACCTCGTCGGGGACTACAATGAGCAGTTCTTC. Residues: CASSFHLVGDYNEQFF. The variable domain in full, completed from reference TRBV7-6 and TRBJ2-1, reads GAGVSQSPRYKVTKRGQDVALRCDPISGHVSLYWYRQALGQGPEFLTYFNYEAQQDKSGLPNDRFSAERPEGSISTLTIQRTEQRDSAMYRCASSFHLVGDYNEQFFGPGTRLTVL.

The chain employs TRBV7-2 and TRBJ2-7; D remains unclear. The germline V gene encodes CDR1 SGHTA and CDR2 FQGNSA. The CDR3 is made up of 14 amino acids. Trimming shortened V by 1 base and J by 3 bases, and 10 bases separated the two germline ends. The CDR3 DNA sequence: TGTGCCAGCAGCTTAGAAGGACCTTTCTACGAGCAGTACTTC. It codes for CASSLEGPFYEQYF.

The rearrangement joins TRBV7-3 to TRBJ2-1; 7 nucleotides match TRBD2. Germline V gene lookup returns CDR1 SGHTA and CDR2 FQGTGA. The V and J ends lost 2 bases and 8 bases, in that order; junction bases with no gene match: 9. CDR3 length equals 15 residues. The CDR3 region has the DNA TGTGCCAGCAGCTTAGCGGGAGTTTATGGGGATGAGCAGTTCTTC. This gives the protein CASSLAGVYGDEQFF.

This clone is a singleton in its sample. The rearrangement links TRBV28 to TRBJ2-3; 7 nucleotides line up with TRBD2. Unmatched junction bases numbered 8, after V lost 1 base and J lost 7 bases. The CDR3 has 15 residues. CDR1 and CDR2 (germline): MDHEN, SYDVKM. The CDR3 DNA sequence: TGTGCCAGCAGTTTATATGCGGGAGCGGGGAATACGCAGTATTTT. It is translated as CASSLYAGAGNTQYF.

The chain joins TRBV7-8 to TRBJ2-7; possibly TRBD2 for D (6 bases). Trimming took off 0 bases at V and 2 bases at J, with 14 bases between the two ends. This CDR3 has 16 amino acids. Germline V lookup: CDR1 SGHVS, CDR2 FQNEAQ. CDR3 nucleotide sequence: TGTGCCAGCAGCTTAGCCCTCGGCGGGGCGACCTACGAGCAGTACTTC. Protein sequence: CASSLALGGATYEQYF. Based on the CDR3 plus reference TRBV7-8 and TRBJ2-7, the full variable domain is GAGVSQSPRYKVAKRGQDVALRCDPISGHVSLFWYQQALGQGPEFLTYFQNEAQLDKSGLPSDRFFAERPEGSVSTLKIQRTQQEDSAVYLCASSLALGGATYEQYFGPGTRLTVT.

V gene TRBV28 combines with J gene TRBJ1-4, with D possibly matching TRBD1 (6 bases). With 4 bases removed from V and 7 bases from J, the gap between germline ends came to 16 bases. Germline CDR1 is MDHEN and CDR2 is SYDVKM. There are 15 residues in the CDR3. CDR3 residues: CASSSAGGGSEKLFF. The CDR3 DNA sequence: TGTGCCAGCAGTTCTGCCGGGGGCGGGAGTGAAAAACTGTTTTTT.

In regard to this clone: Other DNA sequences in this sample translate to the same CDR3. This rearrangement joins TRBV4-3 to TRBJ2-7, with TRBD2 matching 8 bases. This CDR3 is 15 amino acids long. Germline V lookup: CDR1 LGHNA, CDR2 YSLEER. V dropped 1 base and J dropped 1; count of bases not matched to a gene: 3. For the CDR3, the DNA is TGCGCCAGCAGCCAAGGGTCTAGCGGGTCCTACGAGCAGTACTTC. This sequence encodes CASSQGSSGSYEQYF.

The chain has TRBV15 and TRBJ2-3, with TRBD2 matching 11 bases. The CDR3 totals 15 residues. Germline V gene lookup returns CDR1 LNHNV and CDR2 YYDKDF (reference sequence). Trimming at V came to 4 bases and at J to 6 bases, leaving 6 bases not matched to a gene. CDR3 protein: CATSMPSGRPDTQYF. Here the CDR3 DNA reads TGTGCCACCAGCATGCCTAGCGGGAGGCCCGATACGCAGTATTTT.

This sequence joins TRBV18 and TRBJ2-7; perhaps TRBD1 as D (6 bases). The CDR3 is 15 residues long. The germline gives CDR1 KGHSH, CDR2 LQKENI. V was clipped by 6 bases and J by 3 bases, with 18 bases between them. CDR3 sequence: CASSQEDRSDYEQYF. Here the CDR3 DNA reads TGTGCCAGCTCCCAAGAAGACAGGTCGGACTACGAGCAGTACTTC.